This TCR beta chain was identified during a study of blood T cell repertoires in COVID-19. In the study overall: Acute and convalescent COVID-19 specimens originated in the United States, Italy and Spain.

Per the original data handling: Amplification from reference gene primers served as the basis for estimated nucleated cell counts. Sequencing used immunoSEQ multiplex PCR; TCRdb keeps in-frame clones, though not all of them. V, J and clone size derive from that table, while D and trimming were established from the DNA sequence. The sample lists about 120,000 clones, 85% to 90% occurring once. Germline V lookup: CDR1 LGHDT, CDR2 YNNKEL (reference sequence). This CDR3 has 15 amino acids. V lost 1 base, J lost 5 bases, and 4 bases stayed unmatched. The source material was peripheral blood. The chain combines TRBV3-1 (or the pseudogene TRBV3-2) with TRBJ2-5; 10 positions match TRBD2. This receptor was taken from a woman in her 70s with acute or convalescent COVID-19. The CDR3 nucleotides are TGTGCCAGCAGCCAAGTTCGAGCGGGGGGGGAGACCCAGTACTTC. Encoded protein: CASSQVRAGGETQYF.